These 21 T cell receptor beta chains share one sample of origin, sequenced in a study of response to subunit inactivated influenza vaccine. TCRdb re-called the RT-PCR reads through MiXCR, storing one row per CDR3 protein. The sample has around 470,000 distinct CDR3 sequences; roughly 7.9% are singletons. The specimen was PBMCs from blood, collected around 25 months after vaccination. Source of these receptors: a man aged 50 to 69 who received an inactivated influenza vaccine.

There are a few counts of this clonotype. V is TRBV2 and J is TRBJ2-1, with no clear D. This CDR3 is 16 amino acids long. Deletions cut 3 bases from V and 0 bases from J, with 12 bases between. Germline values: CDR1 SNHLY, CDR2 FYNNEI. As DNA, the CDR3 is TGTGCCAGCAGTGACGGCAGGTTTAGCTCCTACAATGAGCAGTTCTTC. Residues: CASSDGRFSSYNEQFF.

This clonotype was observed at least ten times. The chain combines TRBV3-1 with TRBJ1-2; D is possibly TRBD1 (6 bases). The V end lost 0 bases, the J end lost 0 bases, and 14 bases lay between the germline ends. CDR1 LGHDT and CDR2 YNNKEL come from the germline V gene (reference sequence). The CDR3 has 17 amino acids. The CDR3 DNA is TGTGCCAGCAGCCAAGAACTGACAGGAAGAGCTAACTATGGCTACACCTTC. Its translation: CASSQELTGRANYGYTF.

CDR3 residues: CASSIDHRADTQYF. The CDR3 DNA reads as TGTGCCAGTAGTATAGATCATCGGGCAGATACGCAGTATTTT. The chain has TRBV19 and TRBJ2-3; no reliable D call. V was cut by 0 bases and J by 4 bases, with 8 bases left in between. The CDR3 extends over 14 amino acids. Germline V gives CDR1 LNHDA, CDR2 SQIVND (reference sequence).

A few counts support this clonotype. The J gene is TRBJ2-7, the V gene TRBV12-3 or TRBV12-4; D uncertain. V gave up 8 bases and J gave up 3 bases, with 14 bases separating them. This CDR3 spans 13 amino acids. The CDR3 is CASRPTGFYEQYF. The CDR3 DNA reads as TGTGCCAGCCGACCGACCGGCTTCTACGAGCAGTACTTC.

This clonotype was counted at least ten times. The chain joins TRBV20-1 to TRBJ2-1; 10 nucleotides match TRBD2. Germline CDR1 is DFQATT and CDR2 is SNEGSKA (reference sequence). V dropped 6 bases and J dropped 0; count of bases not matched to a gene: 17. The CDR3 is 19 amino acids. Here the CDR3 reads CSAEPSGRLVRVSYNEQFF. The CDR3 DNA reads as TGCAGTGCGGAACCTAGCGGGAGATTGGTGAGGGTCTCCTACAATGAGCAGTTCTTC.

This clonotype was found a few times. The CDR3 nucleotides read TGTGCCAGCCAAAAGACAGGGACAGATACGCAGTATTTT. Translated: CASQKTGTDTQYF. This chain links TRBV6-1 with TRBJ2-3; 7 bases fit TRBD1. The V and J ends lost 8 bases and 3 bases, in that order; junction bases with no gene match: 5. The CDR3 totals 13 residues. The germline CDR1 and CDR2 sequences are MNHNS and SASEGT.

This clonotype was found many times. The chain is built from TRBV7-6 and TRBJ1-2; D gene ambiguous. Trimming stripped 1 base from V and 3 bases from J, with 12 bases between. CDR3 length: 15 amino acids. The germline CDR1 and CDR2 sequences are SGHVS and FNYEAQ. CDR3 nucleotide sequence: TGTGCCAGCAGCTTAGGGACGGGGATGGACTATGGCTACACCTTC. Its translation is CASSLGTGMDYGYTF.

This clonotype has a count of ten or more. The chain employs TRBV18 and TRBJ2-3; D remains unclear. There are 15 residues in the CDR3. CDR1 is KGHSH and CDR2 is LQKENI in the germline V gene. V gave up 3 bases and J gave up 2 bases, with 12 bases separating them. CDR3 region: CASSPRGPPTDTQYF. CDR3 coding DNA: TGTGCCAGCTCACCTAGAGGACCTCCCACAGATACGCAGTATTTT. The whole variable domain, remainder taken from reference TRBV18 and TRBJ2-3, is NAGVMQNPRHLVRRRGQEARLRCSPMKGHSHVYWYRQLPEEGLKFMVYLQKENIIDESGMPKERFSAEFPKEGPSILRIQQVVRGDSAAYFCASSPRGPPTDTQYFGPGTRLTVL.

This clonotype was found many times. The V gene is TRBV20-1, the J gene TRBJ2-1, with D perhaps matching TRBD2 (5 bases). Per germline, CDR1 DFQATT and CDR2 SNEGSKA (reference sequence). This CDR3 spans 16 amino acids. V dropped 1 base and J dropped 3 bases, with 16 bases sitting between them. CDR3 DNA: TGCAGTGCTAGAGGTTCGAGCAGAGGGATCTACAATGAGCAGTTCTTC. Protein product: CSARGSSRGIYNEQFF.

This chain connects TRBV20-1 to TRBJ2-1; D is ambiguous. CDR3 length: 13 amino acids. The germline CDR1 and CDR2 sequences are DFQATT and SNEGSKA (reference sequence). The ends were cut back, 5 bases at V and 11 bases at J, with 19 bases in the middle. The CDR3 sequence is CSAVHPGPLKQFF. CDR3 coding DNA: TGCAGTGCTGTTCATCCGGGCCCTTTAAAGCAGTTCTTC.

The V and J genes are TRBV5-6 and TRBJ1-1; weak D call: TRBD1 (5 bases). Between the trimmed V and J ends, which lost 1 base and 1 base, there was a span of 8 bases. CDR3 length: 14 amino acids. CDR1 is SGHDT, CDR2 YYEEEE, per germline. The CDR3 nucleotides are TGTGCCAGCAGCTTGTGGACACAGAACACTGAAGCTTTCTTT. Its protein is CASSLWTQNTEAFF.

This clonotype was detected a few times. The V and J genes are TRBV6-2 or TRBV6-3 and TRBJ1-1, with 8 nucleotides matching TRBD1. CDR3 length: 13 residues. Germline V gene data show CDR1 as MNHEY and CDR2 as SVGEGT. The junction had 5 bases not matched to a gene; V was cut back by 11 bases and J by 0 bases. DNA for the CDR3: TGTGCCGTTAGGGACAGGATGAACACTGAAGCTTTCTTT. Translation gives CAVRDRMNTEAFF.

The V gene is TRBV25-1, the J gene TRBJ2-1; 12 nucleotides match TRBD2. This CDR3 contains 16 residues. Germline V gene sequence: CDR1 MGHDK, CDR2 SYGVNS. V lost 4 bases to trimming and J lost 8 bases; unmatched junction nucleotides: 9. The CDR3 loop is CASSVFGLAGGDEQFF. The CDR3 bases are TGTGCCAGCAGTGTCTTCGGTCTAGCGGGGGGGGATGAGCAGTTCTTC.

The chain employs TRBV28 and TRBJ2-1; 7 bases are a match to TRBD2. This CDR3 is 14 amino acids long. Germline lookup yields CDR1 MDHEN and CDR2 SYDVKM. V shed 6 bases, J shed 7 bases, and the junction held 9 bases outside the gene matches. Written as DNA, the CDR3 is TGTGCCAGCAGCAAGATAGGGACTACTAATGAGCAGTTCTTC. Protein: CASSKIGTTNEQFF.

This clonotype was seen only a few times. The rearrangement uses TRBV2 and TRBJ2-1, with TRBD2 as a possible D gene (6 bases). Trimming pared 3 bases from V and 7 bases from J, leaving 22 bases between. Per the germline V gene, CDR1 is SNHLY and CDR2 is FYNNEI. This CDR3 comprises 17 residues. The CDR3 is CASSEAPGEAGRNEQFF. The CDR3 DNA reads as TGTGCCAGCAGTGAGGCTCCTGGGGAAGCTGGGAGGAATGAGCAGTTCTTC.

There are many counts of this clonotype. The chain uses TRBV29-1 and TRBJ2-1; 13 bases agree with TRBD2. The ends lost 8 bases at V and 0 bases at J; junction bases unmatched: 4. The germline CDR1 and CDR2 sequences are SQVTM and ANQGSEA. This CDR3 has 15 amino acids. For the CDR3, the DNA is TGCAGCCTCCGGACTAGCGGGAGCTCCTACAATGAGCAGTTCTTC. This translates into CSLRTSGSSYNEQFF.

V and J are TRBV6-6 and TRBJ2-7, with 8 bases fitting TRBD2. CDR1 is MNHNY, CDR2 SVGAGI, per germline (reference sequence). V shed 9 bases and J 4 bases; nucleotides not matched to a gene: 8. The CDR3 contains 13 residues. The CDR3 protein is CARRGTRVYEQYF. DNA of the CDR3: TGTGCCAGGAGAGGGACTAGAGTTTACGAGCAGTACTTC.

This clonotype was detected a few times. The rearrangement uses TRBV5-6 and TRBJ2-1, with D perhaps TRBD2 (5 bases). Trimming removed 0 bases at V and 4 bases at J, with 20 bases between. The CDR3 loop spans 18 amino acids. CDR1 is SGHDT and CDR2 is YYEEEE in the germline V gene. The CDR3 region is CASSLARSTGIPYNEQFF. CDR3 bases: TGTGCCAGCAGCTTGGCGAGGTCCACCGGGATCCCTTACAATGAGCAGTTCTTC.

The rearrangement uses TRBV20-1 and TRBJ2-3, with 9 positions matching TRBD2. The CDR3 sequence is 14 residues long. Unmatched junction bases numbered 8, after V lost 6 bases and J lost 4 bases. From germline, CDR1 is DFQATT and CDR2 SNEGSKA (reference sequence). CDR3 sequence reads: CSAWGLAIPDTQYF. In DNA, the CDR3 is TGCAGTGCGTGGGGACTAGCAATCCCAGATACGCAGTATTTT.

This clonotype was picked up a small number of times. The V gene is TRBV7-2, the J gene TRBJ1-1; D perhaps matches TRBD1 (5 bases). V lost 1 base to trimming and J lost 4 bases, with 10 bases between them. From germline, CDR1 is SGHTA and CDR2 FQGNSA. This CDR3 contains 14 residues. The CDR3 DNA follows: TGTGCCAGCAGCTTAGAGGGGAGGAGCACTGAAGCTTTCTTT. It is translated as CASSLEGRSTEAFF. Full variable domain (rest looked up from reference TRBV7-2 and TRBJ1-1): GAGVSQSPSNKVTEKGKDVELRCDPISGHTALYWYRQSLGQGLEFLIYFQGNSAPDKSGLPSDRFSAERTGGSVSTLTIQRTQQEDSAVYLCASSLEGRSTEAFFGQGTRLTVV.

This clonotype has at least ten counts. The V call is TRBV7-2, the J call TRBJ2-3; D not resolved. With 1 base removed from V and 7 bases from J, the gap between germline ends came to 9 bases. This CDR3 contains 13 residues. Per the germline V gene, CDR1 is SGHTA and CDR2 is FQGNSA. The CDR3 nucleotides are TGTGCCAGCAGCTTAGGAGGAATTAATACGCAGTATTTT. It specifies CASSLGGINTQYF.